Listed below are T cell receptor beta chains from one sample, sequenced in a study of T cell responses to AZD1222 COVID-19 vaccine. The method was immunoSEQ multiplex PCR; TCRdb's version includes in-frame clones alone and lacks a portion of them. This sample has approximately 120,000 clones; around 87% occur once, and the top ten carry less than 15%. The specimen comprised peripheral blood, sampled on day 0 of AZD1222 vaccination. These receptors were collected from an adult in good health. CDR3s include the opening cysteine and the closing phenylalanine or tryptophan. Fields, in order: J gene, D gene, V gene, clone size, CDR3 length, CDR3 protein, CDR3 DNA. D genes are given only for firm matches. Clone size is given for some rows only: seen once, a few or many times, or a class if the clone is expanded.

J: TRBJ1-1; D: .; V: TRBV27; size: .; length: 15; CDR3: CASSSDAWGNTEAFF; DNA: TGTGCCAGCAGTTCGGACGCATGGGGGAACACTGAAGCTTTCTTT
J: TRBJ1-2; D: .; V: TRBV29-1; size: .; length: 11; CDR3: CSAAEGHGYTF; DNA: TGCAGCGCCGCTGAGGGTCACGGCTACACCTTC
J: TRBJ1-1; D: .; V: TRBV28; size: .; length: 17; CDR3: CASSLRSTGTLVTEAFF; DNA: TGTGCCAGCAGTTTAAGATCCACAGGGACTTTGGTCACTGAAGCTTTCTTT
J: TRBJ1-2; D: TRBD1; V: TRBV2; size: .; length: 13; CDR3: CASSVTGDYGYTF; DNA: TGTGCCAGCAGCGTGACAGGGGACTATGGCTACACCTTC
J: TRBJ2-3; D: .; V: TRBV28; size: .; length: 14; CDR3: CASKPGGGAHTQYF; DNA: TGTGCCAGCAAACCGGGAGGGGGCGCGCATACGCAGTATTTT
J: TRBJ1-2; D: TRBD1; V: TRBV30; size: .; length: 13; CDR3: CAWSFTGGDGYTF; DNA: TGTGCCTGGAGTTTCACAGGGGGCGATGGCTACACCTTC
J: TRBJ2-1; D: TRBD2; V: TRBV19; size: .; length: 15; CDR3: CASSISGSGMNEQFF; DNA: TGTGCCAGTAGTATTAGCGGGAGTGGGATGAATGAGCAGTTCTTC
J: TRBJ1-4; D: .; V: TRBV21-1; size: .; length: 15; CDR3: CASSTRTGGGEKLFF; DNA: TGTGCCAGCAGCACCCGGACAGGGGGTGGCGAAAAACTGTTTTTT
J: TRBJ1-2; D: .; V: TRBV30; size: .; length: 13; CDR3: CAWTFGGNYGYTF; DNA: TGTGCCTGGACGTTCGGAGGGAACTATGGCTACACCTTC
J: TRBJ2-1; D: .; V: TRBV2; size: .; length: 15; CDR3: CASRNTDSRVGEQFF; DNA: TGTGCCAGCAGGAACACAGATTCCCGGGTCGGTGAGCAGTTCTTC
J: TRBJ2-5; D: TRBD1; V: TRBV13; size: .; length: 17; CDR3: CASSFYPGTAGQETQYF; DNA: TGTGCCAGCAGCTTCTATCCCGGGACAGCTGGTCAAGAGACCCAGTACTTC
J: TRBJ2-2; D: .; V: TRBV19; size: .; length: 16; CDR3: CASSRKGVLDTGELFF; DNA: TGTGCCAGTAGTAGAAAGGGAGTATTGGACACCGGGGAGCTGTTTTTT
J: TRBJ2-7; D: .; V: TRBV7-8; size: once; length: 13; CDR3: CASSSLKSYEQYF; DNA: TGTGCCAGCAGCTCGCTCAAGTCCTACGAGCAGTACTTC
J: TRBJ1-2; D: .; V: TRBV9; size: .; length: 18; CDR3: CASSVHLWGDPDSHGYTF; DNA: TGTGCCAGCAGCGTCCACTTATGGGGGGACCCAGATAGCCATGGCTACACCTTC
J: TRBJ2-1; D: TRBD2; V: TRBV7-2; size: once; length: 13; CDR3: CASSSRLAGGQFF; DNA: TGTGCCAGCAGCTCAAGACTAGCGGGAGGGCAGTTCTTC
J: TRBJ2-3; D: .; V: TRBV27; size: few; length: 12; CDR3: CASSPSTDTQYF; DNA: TGTGCCAGCAGCCCCAGCACAGATACGCAGTATTTT
J: TRBJ1-6; D: .; V: TRBV11-2; size: few; length: 15; CDR3: CASSLAGRGNSPLHF; DNA: TGTGCCAGCAGCTTAGCAGGGAGGGGGAATTCACCCCTCCACTTT
J: TRBJ2-1; D: .; V: TRBV7-6; size: .; length: 15; CDR3: CASSSTVSSYNEQFF; DNA: TGTGCCAGCAGCTCTACAGTGAGCTCCTACAATGAGCAGTTCTTC
J: TRBJ2-4; D: TRBD1; V: TRBV19; size: .; length: 15; CDR3: CASSISAGQANIQYF; DNA: TGTGCCAGTAGTATATCCGCGGGACAGGCAAACATTCAGTACTTC
J: TRBJ2-2; D: TRBD2; V: TRBV4-3; size: .; length: 17; CDR3: CASSQGAGGPNTGELFF; DNA: TGCGCCAGCAGCCAAGGCGCGGGAGGCCCGAACACCGGGGAGCTGTTTTTT
J: TRBJ2-7; D: .; V: TRBV7-2; size: .; length: 14; CDR3: CASSLGRRAYEQYF; DNA: TGTGCCAGCAGCCTCGGACGGCGAGCCTACGAGCAGTACTTC
J: TRBJ1-5; D: .; V: TRBV9; size: .; length: 14; CDR3: CASSVAGGNQPQHF; DNA: TGTGCCAGCAGCGTAGCGGGAGGGAATCAGCCCCAGCATTTT
J: TRBJ2-5; D: .; V: TRBV5-1; size: .; length: 15; CDR3: CASSLALGTQETQYF; DNA: TGCGCCAGCAGCTTGGCCCTGGGTACTCAAGAGACCCAGTACTTC
J: TRBJ2-1; D: .; V: TRBV5-4; size: .; length: 14; CDR3: CASSLGLGTGEQFF; DNA: TGTGCCAGCAGCTTGGGACTAGGGACGGGCGAGCAGTTCTTC
J: TRBJ2-5; D: TRBD2; V: TRBV30; size: .; length: 14; CDR3: CAWSRLAGVETQYF; DNA: TGTGCCTGGAGTCGGCTAGCGGGAGTAGAGACCCAGTACTTC
J: TRBJ2-7; D: TRBD1; V: TRBV6-2/TRBV6-3; size: few; length: 19; CDR3: CASSYPFGTATRGSYEQYF; DNA: TGTGCCAGCAGTTACCCCTTCGGGACAGCAACTAGGGGATCCTACGAGCAGTACTTC
J: TRBJ1-5; D: TRBD1; V: TRBV19; size: .; length: 14; CDR3: CATTTGAGNQPQHF; DNA: TGTGCCACTACAACAGGGGCCGGGAATCAGCCCCAGCATTTT
J: TRBJ2-1; D: .; V: TRBV18; size: .; length: 14; CDR3: CASSPQLVHNEQFF; DNA: TGTGCCAGCTCACCACAGTTAGTGCACAATGAGCAGTTCTTC
J: TRBJ1-3; D: TRBD1; V: TRBV5-1; size: once; length: 17; CDR3: CASSPRTGDSSGNTIYF; DNA: TGCGCCAGCAGCCCACGGACAGGGGACAGTTCTGGAAACACCATATATTTT
J: TRBJ2-7; D: TRBD1; V: TRBV9; size: once; length: 13; CDR3: CASSRQGSYEQYF; DNA: TGTGCCAGCAGCCGACAGGGATCCTACGAGCAGTACTTC
J: TRBJ1-6; D: TRBD1; V: TRBV14; size: .; length: 15; CDR3: CASSLTTGGNSPLHF; DNA: TGTGCCAGCAGCCTCACGACAGGGGGTAATTCACCCCTCCACTTT
J: TRBJ2-1; D: .; V: TRBV11-2; size: .; length: 16; CDR3: CASSFTGTKSYNEQFF; DNA: TGTGCCAGCAGCTTTACAGGGACCAAATCCTACAATGAGCAGTTCTTC
J: TRBJ1-1; D: .; V: TRBV9; size: .; length: 13; CDR3: CASSVGMNTEAFF; DNA: TGTGCCAGCAGCGTAGGAATGAACACTGAAGCTTTCTTT
J: TRBJ2-7; D: TRBD1; V: TRBV7-8; size: few; length: 15; CDR3: CASSFDRGWSYEQYF; DNA: TGTGCCAGCAGCTTCGACAGGGGGTGGTCCTACGAGCAGTACTTC
J: TRBJ2-1; D: .; V: TRBV7-8; size: .; length: 15; CDR3: CASSLGSSSYNEQFF; DNA: TGTGCCAGCAGCTTAGGTAGCAGTTCCTACAATGAGCAGTTCTTC
J: TRBJ1-2; D: .; V: TRBV5-1; size: .; length: 16; CDR3: CASAVWAGRGNYGYTF; DNA: TGCGCCAGCGCCGTTTGGGCAGGGAGAGGTAACTATGGCTACACCTTC
J: TRBJ2-2; D: .; V: TRBV7-3; size: few; length: 15; CDR3: CASSSSGTPTGELFF; DNA: TGTGCCAGCAGCTCATCTGGTACTCCGACCGGGGAGCTGTTTTTT
J: TRBJ1-6; D: .; V: TRBV5-1; size: few; length: 14; CDR3: CASSSTSYNSPLHF; DNA: TGCGCCAGCAGCTCGACCTCCTATAATTCACCCCTCCACTTT
J: TRBJ2-7; D: TRBD2; V: TRBV3-1/TRBV3-2; size: .; length: 17; CDR3: CASSPATSGRASYEQYF; DNA: TGTGCCAGCAGCCCCGCGACTAGCGGGAGGGCCTCCTACGAGCAGTACTTC
J: TRBJ1-2; D: TRBD1; V: TRBV7-9; size: once; length: 14; CDR3: CASSLDRDRDGYTF; DNA: TGTGCCAGCAGCTTAGACCGGGACAGGGACGGCTACACCTTC
J: TRBJ1-4; D: .; V: TRBV18; size: .; length: 14; CDR3: CASSPRGESEKLFF; DNA: TGTGCCAGCTCACCAAGGGGGGAAAGTGAAAAACTGTTTTTT
J: TRBJ2-3; D: .; V: TRBV7-8; size: .; length: 15; CDR3: CASSPRTAPTDTQYF; DNA: TGTGCCAGCAGCCCAAGGACAGCACCCACAGATACGCAGTATTTT
J: TRBJ1-4; D: .; V: TRBV28; size: .; length: 13; CDR3: CASRVEGAGKLFF; DNA: TGTGCCAGCCGGGTGGAAGGGGCTGGAAAACTGTTTTTT
J: TRBJ1-1; D: .; V: TRBV7-9; size: .; length: 12; CDR3: CASATYAREAFF; DNA: TGTGCCAGCGCCACGTACGCCCGTGAAGCTTTCTTT
J: TRBJ2-1; D: .; V: TRBV5-1; size: once; length: 16; CDR3: CASSPPSGSLGDEQFF; DNA: TGCGCCAGCAGCCCCCCATCCGGCTCCCTCGGGGATGAGCAGTTCTTC
J: TRBJ2-5; D: .; V: TRBV5-6; size: .; length: 14; CDR3: CASSFNGGQETQYF; DNA: TGTGCCAGCAGCTTTAACGGGGGACAAGAGACCCAGTACTTC
J: TRBJ1-6; D: .; V: TRBV28; size: .; length: 17; CDR3: CASSLYGASSYNSPLHF; DNA: TGTGCCAGCAGTTTATACGGGGCCAGCTCCTATAATTCACCCCTCCACTTT
J: TRBJ1-5; D: TRBD1; V: TRBV7-9; size: .; length: 15; CDR3: CASSTGTGAEQPQHF; DNA: TGTGCCAGCAGCACAGGGACAGGGGCGGAACAGCCCCAGCATTTT